The entry that follows covers one TCR beta chain sequence. Libraries were prepared by immunoSEQ multiplex PCR; TCRdb keeps only in-frame clonotypes and omits some of them. The data hold about 2 million clones, with approximately 95% observed a single time. The data were taken from a study of shared clonotypes between healthy human individuals. Sequencing was carried out using naive CD4+ T cells sorted from blood. Subset meaning: CD45RA+ positively selected. The receptor was derived from a man between 18 and 29 years old in good health.

CDR3 region: CASSSGRTYEQYF. CDR3 DNA: TGTGCCAGCAGCTCAGGGAGAACCTACGAGCAGTACTTC. The chain uses TRBV5-6 and TRBJ2-7; the D gene could be TRBD1 or TRBD2 (5 bases each). This CDR3 comprises 13 residues. V lost 3 bases, J lost 2 bases, and 9 bases lay in between. Per germline, CDR1 SGHDT and CDR2 YYEEEE.